A selection of T cell receptor beta chains follows, all from one sample in a study of cytomegalovirus exposure and HLA in healthy donors. Here immunoSEQ multiplex PCR was the method, and the copy in TCRdb shows in-frame clones only, minus some. The sample has approximately 120,000 clones; around 94% are singletons. Sequenced sample: PBMCs. Source of these receptors: a woman under 30 in good health and CMV-seronegative. Each CDR3 is given with its conserved first and last residue. Only part of the rows carry a size: once, few, many, or a class if the clone is expanded.

V,J,size,length,CDR3
TRBV28,TRBJ1-4,.,15,CASSFGMTVNEKLFF
TRBV10-1,TRBJ2-1,.,14,CASSEAREGYEQFF
TRBV11-2,TRBJ1-6,.,15,CASSPRRGYNSPLHF
TRBV6-1,TRBJ2-5,.,14,CASSGSGGEKTQYF
TRBV30,TRBJ1-2,.,10,CVHGGYGYTF
TRBV13,TRBJ2-3,.,14,CASSSEAFTDTQYF
TRBV18,TRBJ2-2,.,14,CASSPGAGTGELFF
TRBV5-6,TRBJ1-5,.,14,CASSLRYRDQPQHF
TRBV9,TRBJ2-1,.,16,CASSAGLAGVLNEQFF
TRBV7-9,TRBJ2-3,.,12,CASSFNTDTQYF
TRBV2,TRBJ2-1,.,13,CASRTDRTGEQFF
TRBV4-1,TRBJ2-7,.,15,CASSQDRGVRYEQYF
TRBV9,TRBJ2-1,.,15,CASSAPQGYYNEQFF
TRBV30,TRBJ1-1,.,13,CAWSVLSDTEAFF
TRBV27,TRBJ2-4,.,13,CASRTTRGGIQYF
TRBV5-1,TRBJ2-2,.,16,CASSLGAGGNTGELFF
TRBV5-1,TRBJ2-2,.,16,CASSSFSGRNTGELFF
TRBV5-1,TRBJ1-1,.,14,CASSQGVRNTEAFF
TRBV7-9,TRBJ1-1,once,12,CASSVRNTEAFF
TRBV30,TRBJ2-5,.,13,CAWSDGGAKTQYF
TRBV10-3,TRBJ2-7,.,13,CAISPPGSYEQYF
TRBV29-1,TRBJ2-1,.,14,CSAEFLTRGGEQFF
TRBV28,TRBJ1-5,.,15,CASSLPGQGNQPQHF
TRBV15,TRBJ2-7,.,18,CATSRDFPVMSLPYEQYF
TRBV7-9,TRBJ1-2,.,14,CASSPQQSSYGYTF
TRBV2,TRBJ2-5,.,11,CASSLQETQYF
TRBV28,TRBJ2-1,.,13,CASGPGQGGEEFF
TRBV28,TRBJ1-1,.,14,CASSPSTGWAEAFF
TRBV5-1,TRBJ1-1,few,13,CASSPGGITEAFF
TRBV12-5,TRBJ2-7,.,16,CASGLAVTGGFYEQYF
TRBV2,TRBJ1-5,.,13,CVSRPGGNQPQHF
TRBV28,TRBJ1-2,.,13,CASSPGTGYGYTF
TRBV28,TRBJ2-7,.,13,CASTPRHRYEQYF
TRBV29-1,TRBJ2-2,.,14,CSVDGTSNTGELFF
TRBV28,TRBJ1-3,.,13,CASSRGSGNTIYF
TRBV28,TRBJ2-1,.,12,CASSGEGQGRLF
TRBV5-1,TRBJ1-4,.,14,CASSGGTNNEKLFF
TRBV7-3,TRBJ1-2,.,15,CASSAQPGQYNGYTF
TRBV14,TRBJ1-2,.,14,CASSLPGGATGYTF
TRBV6-5,TRBJ2-1,.,12,CASSYRAGEQFF
TRBV16,TRBJ2-7,few,16,CASSDPSVAANYEQYF
TRBV28,TRBJ2-3,.,16,CASSFDLAGGRDTQYF
TRBV4-1,TRBJ2-7,.,17,CAASPGAGQTKIYEQYF
TRBV6-1,TRBJ1-4,once,15,CASSEVGVTNEKLFF
TRBV7-9,TRBJ2-7,once,15,CASSLLDRVADEQYF
TRBV6-5,TRBJ2-5,once,15,CASRTGQGARETQYF
TRBV10-2,TRBJ2-7,once,16,CASRPMGMAGSHEQYF
TRBV7-3,TRBJ2-7,.,14,CASSLSPGNYEQYF
TRBV11-2,TRBJ2-5,.,14,CASSSPQGRETQYF
TRBV18,TRBJ2-6,.,17,CASSVGGFNSGANVLTF
TRBV7-6,TRBJ1-1,.,14,CASSHTKPGTEAFF
TRBV5-1,TRBJ2-1,.,16,CASSFRTSGGASEQFF
TRBV11-2,TRBJ1-3,.,14,CASSLTVARNTIYF
TRBV6-1,TRBJ1-4,.,14,CASRPWGDGEKLFF
TRBV28,TRBJ1-4,.,13,CASRAGVEEKLFF